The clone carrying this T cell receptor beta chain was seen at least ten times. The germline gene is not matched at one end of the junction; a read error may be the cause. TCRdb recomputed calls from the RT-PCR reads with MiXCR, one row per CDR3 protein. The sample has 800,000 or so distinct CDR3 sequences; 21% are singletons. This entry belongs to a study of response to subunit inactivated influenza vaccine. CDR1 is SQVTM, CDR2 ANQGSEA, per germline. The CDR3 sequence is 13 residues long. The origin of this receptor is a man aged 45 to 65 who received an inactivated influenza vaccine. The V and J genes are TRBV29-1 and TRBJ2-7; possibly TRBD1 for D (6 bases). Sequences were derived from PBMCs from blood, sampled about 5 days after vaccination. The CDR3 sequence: CSALLGGSYAQYF. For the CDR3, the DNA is TGCAGCGCCCTGTTAGGGGGATCCTACGCGCAGTACTTC.